The 5 T cell receptor beta chains reported below all come from one sample, sequenced in a study of blood T cell repertoires in COVID-19. TCRdb's table, derived via immunoSEQ multiplex PCR, lists solely in-frame clones and lacks some. This sample yields 43,000 or so clones, of which 90% are seen a single time; over 5% belongs to the top ten. The specimen sequenced was peripheral blood. These receptors were obtained from a human donor in a cohort sampled during active COVID-19.

The chain joins TRBV20-1 to TRBJ2-2, with TRBD1 as a possible D gene (6 bases). CDR3 length equals 14 residues. Germline V gives CDR1 DFQATT, CDR2 SNEGSKA (reference sequence). Trimming removed 3 bases from V and 6 bases from J, with 14 bases in between. The CDR3: CSASRQGPSGELFF. Here the CDR3 DNA reads TGCAGTGCTAGTAGGCAGGGGCCCTCCGGGGAGCTGTTTTTT.

CDR3 protein: CASGSPDRVYGYTF. CDR3 in DNA: TGTGCCAGCGGGTCGCCAGACAGGGTCTATGGCTACACCTTC. The chain recombines TRBV28 with TRBJ1-2; 7 positions match TRBD1. This CDR3 spans 14 amino acids. Germline CDR1 MDHEN, CDR2 SYDVKM. V dropped 8 bases and J dropped 4; count of bases not matched to a gene: 10.

V gene TRBV30 combines with J gene TRBJ2-5; TRBD1 matches at 9 bases. V was clipped by 0 bases and J by 5 bases; unmatched bases: 7. CDR1 is GTSNPN and CDR2 is SVGIG in the germline V gene (reference sequence). This CDR3 spans 15 amino acids. The CDR3 sequence is CAWSVLQGARETQYF. The CDR3 DNA reads as TGTGCCTGGAGTGTCCTACAGGGGGCTCGGGAGACCCAGTACTTC.

This clone showed up just once. The J gene is TRBJ1-1, the V gene TRBV6-4, with TRBD1 as a possible D gene (6 bases). V lost 2 bases, J lost 5 bases, and 15 bases lay in between. The CDR3 has 15 residues. Per the germline V gene, CDR1 is MRHNA and CDR2 is SNTAGT. DNA of the CDR3: TGTGCCAGCAGTGACGGAGCAGGGGAGGGTACTGAAGCTTTCTTT. Translating gives CASSDGAGEGTEAFF.

The gene calls are TRBV7-2 and TRBJ2-7; a weak D match, TRBD1 (5 bases). Germline assignment: CDR1 SGHTA and CDR2 FQGNSA. The CDR3 is 14 amino acids. V gave up 4 bases and J gave up 1 base, with 11 bases separating them. The CDR3 sequence: CASSSNRFSYEQYF. CDR3 DNA sequence: TGTGCCAGCAGCTCGAACAGGTTTTCCTACGAGCAGTACTTC.